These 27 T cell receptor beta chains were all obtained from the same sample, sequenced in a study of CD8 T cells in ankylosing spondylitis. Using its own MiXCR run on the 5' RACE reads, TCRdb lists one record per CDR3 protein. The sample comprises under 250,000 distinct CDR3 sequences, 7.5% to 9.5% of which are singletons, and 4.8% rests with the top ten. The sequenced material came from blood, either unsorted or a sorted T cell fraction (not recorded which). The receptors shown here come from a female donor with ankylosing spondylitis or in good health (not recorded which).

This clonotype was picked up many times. The CDR3 reads CASSASTRRSSYNEQFF. CDR3 in DNA: TGCGCCAGCAGCGCCTCGACTAGGAGGAGCTCCTACAATGAGCAGTTCTTC. The chain employs TRBV4-3 and TRBJ2-1; tentative D call: TRBD2 (6 bases). Germline V gene sequence: CDR1 LGHNA, CDR2 YSLEER. The CDR3 runs 17 residues. The V end was cut by 5 bases, the J end by 0 bases, with 17 bases between.

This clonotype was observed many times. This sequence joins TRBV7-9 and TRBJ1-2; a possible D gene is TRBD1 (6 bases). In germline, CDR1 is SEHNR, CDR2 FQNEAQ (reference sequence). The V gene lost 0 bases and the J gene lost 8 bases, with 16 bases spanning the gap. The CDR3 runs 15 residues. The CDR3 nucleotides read TGTGCCAGCAGCTTAGCGCTTCGGGAGGGGGTCGGCTACACCTTC. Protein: CASSLALREGVGYTF. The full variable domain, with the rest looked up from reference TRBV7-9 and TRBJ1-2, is DTGVSQNPRHKITKRGQNVTFRCDPISEHNRLYWYRQTLGQGPEFLTYFQNEAQLEKSRLLSDRFSAERPKGSFSTLEIQRTEQGDSAMYLCASSLALREGVGYTFGSGTRLTVV.

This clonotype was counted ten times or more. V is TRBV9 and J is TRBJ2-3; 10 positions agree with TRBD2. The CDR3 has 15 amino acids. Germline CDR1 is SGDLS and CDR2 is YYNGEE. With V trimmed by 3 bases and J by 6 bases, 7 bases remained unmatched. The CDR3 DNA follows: TGTGCCAGCAGCGACCTCGGACTAGCGGTGGATACGCAGTATTTT. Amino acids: CASSDLGLAVDTQYF. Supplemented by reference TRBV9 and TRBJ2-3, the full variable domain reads DSGVTQTPKHLITATGQRVTLRCSPRSGDLSVYWYQQSLDQGLQFLIQYYNGEERAKGNILERFSAQQFPDLHSELNLSSLELGDSALYFCASSDLGLAVDTQYFGPGTRLTVL.

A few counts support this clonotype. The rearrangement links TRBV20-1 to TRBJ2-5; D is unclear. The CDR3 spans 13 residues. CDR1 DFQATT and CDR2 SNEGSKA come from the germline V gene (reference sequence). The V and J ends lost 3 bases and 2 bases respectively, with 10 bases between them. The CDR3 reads CSASGRVQETQYF. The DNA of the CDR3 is TGCAGTGCTAGTGGACGGGTACAAGAGACCCAGTACTTC.

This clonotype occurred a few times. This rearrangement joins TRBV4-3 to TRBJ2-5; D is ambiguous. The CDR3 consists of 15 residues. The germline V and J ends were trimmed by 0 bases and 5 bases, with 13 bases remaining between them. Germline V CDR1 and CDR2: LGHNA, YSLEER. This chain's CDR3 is CASSQESNSGETQYF. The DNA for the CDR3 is TGCGCCAGCAGCCAAGAATCAAACTCCGGGGAGACCCAGTACTTC.

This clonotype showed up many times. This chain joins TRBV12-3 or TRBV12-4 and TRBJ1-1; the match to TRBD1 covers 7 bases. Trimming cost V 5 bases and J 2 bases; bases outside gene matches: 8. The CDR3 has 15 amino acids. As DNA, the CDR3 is TGTGCCAGCAGTATCCGACAGGGCCCTAACACTGAAGCTTTCTTT. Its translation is CASSIRQGPNTEAFF.

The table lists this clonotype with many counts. The DNA for the CDR3 is TGCGCCAGCAGCTACATGGGACTCCACACAGATACGCAGTATTTT. Amino acids: CASSYMGLHTDTQYF. The chain combines TRBV5-1 with TRBJ2-3; D is perhaps TRBD2 (6 bases). CDR1 SGHRS and CDR2 YFSETQ come from the germline V gene. The length of the CDR3 is 15 residues. V lost 3 bases, J lost 2 bases, and 13 bases lay in between.

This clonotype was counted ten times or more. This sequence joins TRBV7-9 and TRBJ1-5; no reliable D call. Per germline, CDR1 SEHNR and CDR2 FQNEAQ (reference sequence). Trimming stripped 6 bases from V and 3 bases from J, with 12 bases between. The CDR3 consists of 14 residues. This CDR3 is CASSDMGSNQPQHF. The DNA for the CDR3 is TGTGCCAGCAGTGATATGGGGTCCAATCAGCCCCAGCATTTT.

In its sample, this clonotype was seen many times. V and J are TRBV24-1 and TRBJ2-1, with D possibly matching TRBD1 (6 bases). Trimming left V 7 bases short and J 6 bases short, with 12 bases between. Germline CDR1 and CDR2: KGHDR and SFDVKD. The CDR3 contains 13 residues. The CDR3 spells CATSARGGNEQFF. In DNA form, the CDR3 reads TGTGCCACCAGCGCCCGAGGGGGCAATGAGCAGTTCTTC.

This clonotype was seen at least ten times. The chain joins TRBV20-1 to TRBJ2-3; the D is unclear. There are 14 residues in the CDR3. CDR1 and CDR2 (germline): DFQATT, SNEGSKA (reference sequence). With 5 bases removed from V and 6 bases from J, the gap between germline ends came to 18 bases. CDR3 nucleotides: TGCAGTGCTTTCACAGTTTCTCAGGAGGATACGCAGTATTTT. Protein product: CSAFTVSQEDTQYF.

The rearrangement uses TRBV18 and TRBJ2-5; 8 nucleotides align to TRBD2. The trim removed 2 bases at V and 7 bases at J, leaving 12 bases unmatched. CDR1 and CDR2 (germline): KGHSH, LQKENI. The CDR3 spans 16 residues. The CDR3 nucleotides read TGTGCCAGCTCACCAGAACTAGCGGCTCACTGGGGGACCCAGTACTTC. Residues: CASSPELAAHWGTQYF. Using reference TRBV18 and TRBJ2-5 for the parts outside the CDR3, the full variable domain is NAGVMQNPRHLVRRRGQEARLRCSPMKGHSHVYWYRQLPEEGLKFMVYLQKENIIDESGMPKERFSAEFPKEGPSILRIQQVVRGDSAAYFCASSPELAAHWGTQYFGPGTRLLVL.

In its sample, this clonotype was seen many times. The CDR3 sequence: CASSLDTSTDTQYF. The CDR3 DNA reads as TGCGCCAGCAGTCTAGATACTAGCACAGATACGCAGTATTTT. This chain uses TRBV5-1 with TRBJ2-3; D is undetermined. V was shortened by 5 bases and J by 0 bases, with 10 bases between the two germline ends. CDR3 length: 14 residues. The germline V gene has CDR1 SGHRS and CDR2 YFSETQ.

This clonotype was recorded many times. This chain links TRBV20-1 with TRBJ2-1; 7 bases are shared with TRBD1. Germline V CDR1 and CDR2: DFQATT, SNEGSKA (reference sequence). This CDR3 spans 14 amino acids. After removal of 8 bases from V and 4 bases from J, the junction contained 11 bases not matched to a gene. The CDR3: CSPRGTDLYNEQFF. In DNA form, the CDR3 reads TGCAGTCCGAGAGGGACAGATTTATACAATGAGCAGTTCTTC.

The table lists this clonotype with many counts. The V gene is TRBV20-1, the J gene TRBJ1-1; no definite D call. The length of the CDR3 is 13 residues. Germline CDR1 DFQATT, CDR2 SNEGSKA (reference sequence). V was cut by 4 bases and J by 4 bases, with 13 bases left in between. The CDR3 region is CSAIGLLGTEAFF. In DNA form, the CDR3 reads TGCAGTGCTATTGGCCTCCTCGGCACTGAAGCTTTCTTT.

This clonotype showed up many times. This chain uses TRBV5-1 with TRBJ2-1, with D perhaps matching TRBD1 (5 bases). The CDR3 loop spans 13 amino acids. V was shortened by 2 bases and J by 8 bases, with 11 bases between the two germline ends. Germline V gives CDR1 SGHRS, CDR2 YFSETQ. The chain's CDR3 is CASSLSGPDEQFF. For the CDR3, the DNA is TGCGCCAGCAGCTTATCAGGGCCCGATGAGCAGTTCTTC.

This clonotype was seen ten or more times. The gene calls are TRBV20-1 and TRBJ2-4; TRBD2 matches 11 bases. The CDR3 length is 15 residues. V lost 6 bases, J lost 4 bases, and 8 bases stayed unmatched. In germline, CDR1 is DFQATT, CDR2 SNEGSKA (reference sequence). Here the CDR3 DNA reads TGCAGTGCCATACTAGCGGGAGTCCGGAAAAACATTCAGTACTTC. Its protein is CSAILAGVRKNIQYF.

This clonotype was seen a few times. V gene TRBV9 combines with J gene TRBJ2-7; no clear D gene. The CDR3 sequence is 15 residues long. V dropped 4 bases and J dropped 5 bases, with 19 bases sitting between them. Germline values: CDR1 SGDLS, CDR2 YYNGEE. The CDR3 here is CASSPDDRGVHEQYF. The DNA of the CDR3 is TGTGCCAGCAGCCCGGACGATCGTGGAGTACACGAGCAGTACTTC.

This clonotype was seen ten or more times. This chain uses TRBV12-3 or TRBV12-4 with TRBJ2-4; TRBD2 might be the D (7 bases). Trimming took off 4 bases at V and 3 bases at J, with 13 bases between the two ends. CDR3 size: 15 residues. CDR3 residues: CASSYYREGKNIQYF. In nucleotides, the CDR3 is TGTGCCAGCAGTTACTACAGGGAGGGCAAAAACATTCAGTACTTC.

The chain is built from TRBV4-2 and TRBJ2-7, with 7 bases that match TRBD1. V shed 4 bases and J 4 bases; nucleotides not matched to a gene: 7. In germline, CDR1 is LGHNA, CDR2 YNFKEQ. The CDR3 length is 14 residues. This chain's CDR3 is CASSPGDSCYEQYF. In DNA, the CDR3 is TGTGCCAGCAGCCCCGGGGACAGCTGTTACGAGCAGTACTTC.

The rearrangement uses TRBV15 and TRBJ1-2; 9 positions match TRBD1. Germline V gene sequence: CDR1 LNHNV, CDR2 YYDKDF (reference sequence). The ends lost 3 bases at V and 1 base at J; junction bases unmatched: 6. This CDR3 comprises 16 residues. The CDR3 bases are TGTGCCACCAGCAGCAAGGGGACAGGGCTTAACTATGGCTACACCTTC. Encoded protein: CATSSKGTGLNYGYTF.

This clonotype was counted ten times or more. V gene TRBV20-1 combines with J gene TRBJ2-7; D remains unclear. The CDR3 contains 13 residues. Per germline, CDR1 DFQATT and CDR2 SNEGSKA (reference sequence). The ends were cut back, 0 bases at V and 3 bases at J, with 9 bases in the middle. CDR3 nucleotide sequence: TGCAGTGCTAGAGATGGACGGAGCTACGAGCAGTACTTC. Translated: CSARDGRSYEQYF.

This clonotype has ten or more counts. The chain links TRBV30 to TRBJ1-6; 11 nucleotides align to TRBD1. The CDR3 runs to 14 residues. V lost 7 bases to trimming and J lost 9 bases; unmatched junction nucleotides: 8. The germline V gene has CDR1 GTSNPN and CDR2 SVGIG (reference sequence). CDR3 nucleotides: TGTGCCTCCCCGGGACAGGGGGTATCTTCACCCCTCCACTTT. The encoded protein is CASPGQGVSSPLHF.

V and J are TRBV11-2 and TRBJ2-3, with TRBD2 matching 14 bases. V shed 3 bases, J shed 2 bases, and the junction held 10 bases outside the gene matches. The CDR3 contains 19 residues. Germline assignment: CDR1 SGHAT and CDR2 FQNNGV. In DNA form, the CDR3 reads TGTGCCAGCAGCTTGAGTGGGACTAGCGGGAGATGGATCACAGATACGCAGTATTTT. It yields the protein CASSLSGTSGRWITDTQYF.

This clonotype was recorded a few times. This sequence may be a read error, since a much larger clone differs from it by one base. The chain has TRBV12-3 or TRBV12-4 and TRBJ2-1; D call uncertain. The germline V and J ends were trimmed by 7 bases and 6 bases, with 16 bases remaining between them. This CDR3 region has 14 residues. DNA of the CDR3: TGTGCCAGCACCCAAGGCTCCATCGGCAATGAGCAGTTCTTC. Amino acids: CASTQGSIGNEQFF.

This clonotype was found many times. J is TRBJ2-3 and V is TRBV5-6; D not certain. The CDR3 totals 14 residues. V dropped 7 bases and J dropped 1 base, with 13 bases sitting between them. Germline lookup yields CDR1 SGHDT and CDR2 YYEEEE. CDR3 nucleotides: TGTGCCAGCGCCCCGACATCACGCACAGATACGCAGTATTTT. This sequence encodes CASAPTSRTDTQYF. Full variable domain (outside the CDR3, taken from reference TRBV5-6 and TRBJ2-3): DAGVTQSPTHLIKTRGQQVTLRCSPKSGHDTVSWYQQALGQGPQFIFQYYEEEERQRGNFPDRFSGHQFPNYSSELNVNALLLGDSALYLCASAPTSRTDTQYFGPGTRLTVL.

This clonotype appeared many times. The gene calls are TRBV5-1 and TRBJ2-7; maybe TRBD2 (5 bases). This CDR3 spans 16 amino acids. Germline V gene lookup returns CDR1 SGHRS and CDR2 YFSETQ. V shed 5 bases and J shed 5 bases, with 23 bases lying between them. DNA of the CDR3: TGCGCCAGCAGTTCAGAGGGCCGCAGTCTCCTCGACGAGCAGTACTTC. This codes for CASSSEGRSLLDEQYF.

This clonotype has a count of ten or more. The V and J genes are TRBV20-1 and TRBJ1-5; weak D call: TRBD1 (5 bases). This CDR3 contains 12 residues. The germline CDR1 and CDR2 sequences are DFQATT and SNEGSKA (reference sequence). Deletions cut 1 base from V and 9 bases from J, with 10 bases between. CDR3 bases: TGCAGTGCTAGAGTTACCACAGGGCCCCAGCATTTT. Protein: CSARVTTGPQHF.